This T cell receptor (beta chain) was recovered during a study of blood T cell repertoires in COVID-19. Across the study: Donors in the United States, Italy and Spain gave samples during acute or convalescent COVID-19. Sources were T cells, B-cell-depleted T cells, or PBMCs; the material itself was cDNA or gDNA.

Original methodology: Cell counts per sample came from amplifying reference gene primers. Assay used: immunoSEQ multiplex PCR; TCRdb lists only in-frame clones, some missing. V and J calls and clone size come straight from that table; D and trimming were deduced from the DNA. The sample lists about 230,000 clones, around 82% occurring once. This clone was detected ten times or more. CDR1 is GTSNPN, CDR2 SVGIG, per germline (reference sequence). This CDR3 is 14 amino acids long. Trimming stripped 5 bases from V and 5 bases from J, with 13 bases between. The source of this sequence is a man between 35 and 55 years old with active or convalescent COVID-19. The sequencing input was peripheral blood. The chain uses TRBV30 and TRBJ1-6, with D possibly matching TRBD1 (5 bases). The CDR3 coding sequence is TGTGCCTGGGGCCGGGACTTTCATAATTCACCCCTCCACTTT. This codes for CAWGRDFHNSPLHF. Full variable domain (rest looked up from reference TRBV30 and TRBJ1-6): SQTIHQWPATLVQPVGSPLSLECTVEGTSNPNLYWYRQAAGRGLQLLFYSVGIGQISSEVPQNLSASRPQDRQFILSSKKLLLSDSGFYLCAWGRDFHNSPLHFGNGTRLTVT.